The 24 T cell receptor beta chains in this list originate from one sample, sequenced in a study of T-cell memory formation after mild COVID-19 (dated by TCRdb to 2020 to 2023). The library was prepared using 5' RACE. Sequenced on an Illumina NovaSeq 6000. TCRdb ran its own pipeline on the public reads, namely fastp trimming at Q25 and MiXCR clone calling, and kept in-frame beta chains. Entries that share a CDR3 protein sequence are merged under the most common genes and DNA. For this sample the table gives 250,000 to 350,000 distinct CDR3 sequences, of which about 16% were detected only once. Clones ranked in the top ten supply roughly 24% of the sample. The source material was PBMCs or a T cell subset sorted from them (not recorded which). These receptors originate from a young man who had mild COVID-19 (a few samples of this study predate the infection). The sample titles of this study are shuffled in the database, so cell type and time point are left out; the donor was told from shared clones.

V and J are TRBV15 and TRBJ2-4; 7 bases are shared with TRBD2. The CDR3 runs 16 residues. The germline V gene has CDR1 LNHNV and CDR2 YYDKDF (reference sequence). V lost 2 bases, J lost 0 bases, and 4 bases stayed unmatched. This CDR3 is CATSRQGLLAKNIQYF. DNA of the CDR3: TGTGCCACCAGCAGACAGGGACTACTAGCCAAAAACATTCAGTACTTC.

In its sample, this clonotype was seen a few times. The CDR3 sequence: CASSPGQRNSPLHF. As DNA, the CDR3 is TGTGCCAGCAGCCCGGGACAGCGTAATTCACCCCTCCACTTT. The V gene is TRBV7-9, the J gene TRBJ1-6, with TRBD1 matching over 7 bases. CDR1 is SEHNR and CDR2 is FQNEAQ in the germline V gene (reference sequence). The CDR3 length is 14 residues. Unmatched junction bases numbered 4, after V lost 5 bases and J lost 6 bases. Full variable domain (rest looked up from reference TRBV7-9 and TRBJ1-6): DTGVSQNPRHKITKRGQNVTFRCDPISEHNRLYWYRQTLGQGPEFLTYFQNEAQLEKSRLLSDRFSAERPKGSFSTLEIQRTEQGDSAMYLCASSPGQRNSPLHFGNGTRLTVT.

This clonotype has only a few counts. CDR3 sequence (DNA): TGCAGTGCCGCAAGCGGGACAGGGGTCAATGAGCAGTTCTTC. It is translated as CSAASGTGVNEQFF. The chain has TRBV20-1 and TRBJ2-1, with 10 bases fitting TRBD1. J gave up 6 bases and V 6 bases, and 8 bases lay outside the gene matches. Per germline, CDR1 DFQATT and CDR2 SNEGSKA (reference sequence). This CDR3 has 14 amino acids.

V gene TRBV6-2 or TRBV6-3 combines with J gene TRBJ2-7, with 8 bases lining up with TRBD1. Per germline, CDR1 MNHEY and CDR2 SVGEGT. The J segment lost 1 base and the V segment lost 6 bases, leaving 8 bases of the junction unmatched. This CDR3 is built from 15 residues. In nucleotides, the CDR3 is TGTGCCAGCAGACCCGGGACAGGATATTCCTACGAGCAGTACGTC. This codes for CASRPGTGYSYEQYV.

This clonotype was detected a few times. The rearrangement uses TRBV15 and TRBJ2-7; weak D call: TRBD2 (6 bases). The V end was cut by 4 bases, the J end by 6 bases, with 13 bases between. The CDR3 is 13 amino acids. In germline, CDR1 is LNHNV, CDR2 YYDKDF (reference sequence). The CDR3 sequence is CATSTGYGGEQYV. The CDR3 DNA reads as TGTGCCACCAGCACGGGCTACGGGGGCGAGCAGTACGTC.

The gene calls are TRBV28 and TRBJ2-5, with D possibly being TRBD1 (7 bases). CDR1 and CDR2 (germline): MDHEN, SYDVKM. V lost 7 bases to trimming and J lost 0 bases, with 15 bases between them. CDR3 length equals 15 residues. The CDR3 reads CASTPGDRNQETQYF. In nucleotides, the CDR3 is TGTGCCAGCACCCCGGGGGACAGAAACCAAGAGACCCAGTACTTC.

The chain is built from TRBV29-1 and TRBJ2-2; 8 positions agree with TRBD1. Unmatched junction bases numbered 4, after V lost 3 bases and J lost 4 bases. Germline-derived CDR1 and CDR2 are SQVTM and ANQGSEA. This CDR3 has 14 amino acids. CDR3 residues: CSVDGQGSTGELFF. DNA of the CDR3: TGCAGCGTTGACGGACAGGGTAGCACCGGGGAGCTGTTTTTT.

This clonotype was seen more than once but under ten times. This chain uses TRBV3-1 with TRBJ2-1; D ambiguous. CDR1 LGHDT and CDR2 YNNKEL come from the germline V gene (reference sequence). The CDR3 spans 15 residues. Trimming took 3 bases from V and 5 from J, leaving 14 bases between them. CDR3 region: CASSQRRLLDNEQFF. The CDR3 nucleotides are TGTGCCAGCAGCCAGAGGCGTCTGCTCGACAATGAGCAGTTCTTC.

V is TRBV4-1 and J is TRBJ2-1; 7 bases map to TRBD1. The CDR3 has 17 residues. Germline V gene lookup returns CDR1 MGHRA and CDR2 YSYEKL. Trimming took 4 bases from V and 3 from J; bases not matched to a gene: 12. CDR3 amino acids: CASSLLLTGSNYNEQFF. The CDR3 region has the DNA TGCGCCAGCAGCCTGCTATTGACAGGGAGTAACTACAATGAGCAGTTCTTC.

The V call is TRBV6-2 or TRBV6-3, the J call TRBJ1-5; tentatively, D is TRBD1 (5 bases). V lost 10 bases to trimming and J lost 2 bases, with 12 bases between them. The CDR3 length is 13 residues. Germline V lookup: CDR1 MNHEY, CDR2 SVGEGT. CDR3 sequence reads: CANSSGRNQPQHF. Written as DNA, the CDR3 is TGTGCCAATAGCTCAGGGCGCAATCAGCCCCAGCATTTT.

In this sample, this clonotype turned up a few times. This chain joins TRBV20-1 and TRBJ1-2, with TRBD1 matching over 7 bases. The CDR3 spans 14 residues. V lost 6 bases, J lost 2 bases, and 9 bases stayed unmatched. The germline V gene has CDR1 DFQATT and CDR2 SNEGSKA (reference sequence). Here the CDR3 DNA reads TGCAGTGCGGGGAAGGACAGGACCAACTATGGCTACACCTTC. Its protein is CSAGKDRTNYGYTF.

The rearrangement uses TRBV11-3 and TRBJ2-2; D possibly matches TRBD1 or TRBD2 (5 bases each). V lost 5 bases and J lost 5, with 12 bases in between. Per germline, CDR1 SGHNT and CDR2 YENEEA. This CDR3 spans 14 amino acids. CDR3 sequence (DNA): TGTGCCAGCAGCCCTCGGGGCGGAACCGGGGAGCTGTTTTTT. Translated: CASSPRGGTGELFF.

This clonotype was seen more than once but under ten times. This chain uses TRBV24-1 with TRBJ1-5; 8 positions agree with TRBD1. From germline, CDR1 is KGHDR and CDR2 SFDVKD. Trimming at V came to 5 bases and at J to 5 bases, leaving 7 bases not matched to a gene. This CDR3 has 15 residues. The CDR3 region has the DNA TGTGCCACCAGTGCCGGGACAGGAATAGATCAGCCCCAGCATTTT. This translates into CATSAGTGIDQPQHF.

The chain combines TRBV7-2 with TRBJ1-1, with unresolved D. V shed 1 base and J shed 0 bases, with 6 bases lying between them. The CDR3 has 14 amino acids. CDR1 SGHTA and CDR2 FQGNSA come from the germline V gene. This chain's CDR3 is CASSLVPVNTEAFF. CDR3 DNA sequence: TGTGCCAGCAGCTTAGTCCCGGTGAACACTGAAGCTTTCTTT.

The chain couples TRBV7-9 to TRBJ2-3; D gene ambiguous. The V end lost 4 bases, the J end lost 2 bases, and 16 bases lay between the germline ends. Germline CDR1 is SEHNR and CDR2 is FQNEAQ (reference sequence). The CDR3 consists of 16 residues. In nucleotides, the CDR3 is TGTGCCAGCAGCTCACATCCCCTCAGGTTCACAGATACGCAGTATTTT. Encoded protein: CASSSHPLRFTDTQYF.

This clonotype was detected many times. V is TRBV5-1 and J is TRBJ1-3; a weak D match, TRBD1 (6 bases). CDR1 is SGHRS, CDR2 YFSETQ, per germline. V lost 4 bases to trimming and J lost 6 bases, with 14 bases between them. The CDR3 runs to 14 residues. CDR3 bases: TGCGCCAGCAGCGCGGGACAACGCGAAAACACCATATATTTT. Its protein is CASSAGQRENTIYF. Variable domain in full (rest from reference TRBV5-1 and TRBJ1-3): KAGVTQTPRYLIKTRGQQVTLSCSPISGHRSVSWYQQTPGQGLQFLFEYFSETQRNKGNFPGRFSGRQFSNSRSEMNVSTLELGDSALYLCASSAGQRENTIYFGEGSWLTVV.

The chain couples TRBV3-1 to TRBJ2-5; no clear D gene. V was trimmed by 0 bases and J by 5 bases, leaving 7 bases between them. The CDR3 sequence is 13 residues long. Germline CDR1 reads LGHDT; CDR2 reads YNNKEL (reference sequence). DNA for the CDR3: TGTGCCAGCAGCCAAGAACCCCGGGAGACCCAGTACTTC. This gives the protein CASSQEPRETQYF.

V usage is TRBV7-3 and J usage is TRBJ1-1; D is unresolved. The CDR3 sequence is 13 residues long. Per the germline V gene, CDR1 is SGHTA and CDR2 is FQGTGA. V gave up 2 bases and J gave up 3 bases, with 7 bases separating them. CDR3 in amino acids: CASSLDGDTEAFF. In DNA, the CDR3 is TGTGCCAGCAGCTTAGATGGGGACACTGAAGCTTTCTTT.

The genes are TRBV3-1 and TRBJ2-1; D possibly uses TRBD1 or TRBD2 (6 bases each). Germline CDR1 reads LGHDT; CDR2 reads YNNKEL (reference sequence). V dropped 2 bases and J dropped 12 bases, with 14 bases sitting between them. The CDR3 has 13 residues. In DNA, the CDR3 is TGTGCCAGCAGCCAATTCCGTGAGGGGGGGCAGTTCTTC. It is translated as CASSQFREGGQFF.

This chain connects TRBV5-6 to TRBJ1-2; D perhaps matches TRBD1 (5 bases). Trimming removed 3 bases at V and 8 bases at J, with 14 bases between. CDR1 is SGHDT, CDR2 YYEEEE, per germline. CDR3 length equals 13 residues. The CDR3 sequence: CASSSGVGPGYTF. The CDR3 DNA follows: TGTGCCAGCAGCTCGGGGGTCGGTCCGGGCTACACCTTC.

This clonotype was counted a few times. The chain links TRBV7-2 to TRBJ2-2, with a possible D match to TRBD2 (6 bases). This CDR3 is built from 15 residues. Trimming cost V 5 bases and J 4 bases, with 14 bases left between them. The germline CDR1 and CDR2 sequences are SGHTA and FQGNSA. CDR3 protein: CASSRRLGGTGELFF. Here the CDR3 DNA reads TGTGCCAGCAGCCGCAGACTAGGCGGCACCGGGGAGCTGTTTTTT.

This clonotype showed up just a few times. J is TRBJ1-1 and V is TRBV4-1; no reliable D call. This CDR3 comprises 13 residues. With 0 bases removed from V and 5 bases from J, the gap between germline ends came to 7 bases. CDR1 and CDR2 (germline): MGHRA, YSYEKL. The CDR3 region has the DNA TGCGCCAGCAGCCAAGACAGGAGTACTGAAGCTTTCTTT. This translates into CASSQDRSTEAFF.

The V call is TRBV4-3, the J call TRBJ2-1; D possibly uses TRBD1 or TRBD2 (6 bases each). This CDR3 has 15 amino acids. Deletions cut 4 bases from V and 0 bases from J, with 10 bases between. Germline loops: CDR1 LGHNA, CDR2 YSLEER. The CDR3 nucleotides read TGCGCCAGCAGCCGGCGGGACAACTCCTACAATGAGCAGTTCTTC. Translating it yields CASSRRDNSYNEQFF.

This clonotype was seen a few times. Here the CDR3 DNA reads TGTGCCACCAGCAGAGAACGTACTAGCGCAAGGGGGGCAGATACGCAGTATTTT. Translation: CATSRERTSARGADTQYF. The V and J genes are TRBV15 and TRBJ2-3; weak D call: TRBD2 (7 bases). Trimming pared 0 bases from V and 4 bases from J, leaving 20 bases between. CDR3 length: 18 residues. Germline lookup yields CDR1 LNHNV and CDR2 YYDKDF (reference sequence).